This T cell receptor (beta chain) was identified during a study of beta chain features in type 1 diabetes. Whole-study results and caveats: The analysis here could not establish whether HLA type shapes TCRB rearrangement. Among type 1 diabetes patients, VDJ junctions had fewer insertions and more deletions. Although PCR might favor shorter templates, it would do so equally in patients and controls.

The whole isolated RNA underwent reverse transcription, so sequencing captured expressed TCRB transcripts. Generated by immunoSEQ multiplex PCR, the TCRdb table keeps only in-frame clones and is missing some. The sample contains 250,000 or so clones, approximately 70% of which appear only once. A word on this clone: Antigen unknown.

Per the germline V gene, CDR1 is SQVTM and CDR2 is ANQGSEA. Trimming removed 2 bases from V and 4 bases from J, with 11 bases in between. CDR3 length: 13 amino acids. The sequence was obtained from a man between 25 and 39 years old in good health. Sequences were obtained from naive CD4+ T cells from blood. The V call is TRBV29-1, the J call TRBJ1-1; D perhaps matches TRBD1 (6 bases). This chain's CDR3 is CSVESGRGTEAFF. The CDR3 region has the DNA TGCAGCGTTGAAAGCGGCAGGGGCACTGAAGCTTTCTTT. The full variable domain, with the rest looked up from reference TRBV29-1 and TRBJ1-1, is SAVISQKPSRDICQRGTSLTIQCQVDSQVTMMFWYRQQPGQSLTLIATANQGSEATYESGFVIDKFPISRPNLTFSTLTVSNMSPEDSSIYLCSVESGRGTEAFFGQGTRLTVV.